This TCR beta chain was obtained from a study of T cell responses to AZD1222 COVID-19 vaccine. Sequenced by immunoSEQ multiplex PCR; TCRdb stores in-frame clones only, minus some. Of roughly 150,000 clones listed, 90% are singletons. Germline V gives CDR1 SGHAT, CDR2 FQNNGV. V was shortened by 5 bases and J by 7 bases, with 18 bases between the two germline ends. CDR3 length equals 15 residues. The rearrangement uses TRBV11-2 and TRBJ2-1; a weak D match, TRBD2 (5 bases). The starting material was peripheral blood, obtained 28 days after the second AZD1222 dose. The sequence derives from an adult who received the AZD1222 COVID-19 vaccine. The CDR3 region is CASSRSGLVLNEQFF. The CDR3 nucleotides read TGTGCCAGCAGCCGGTCGGGGTTAGTGCTGAATGAGCAGTTCTTC.